This TCR beta chain was retrieved from a study of blood T cell repertoires in COVID-19. The CDR3 is 14 residues long. From germline, CDR1 is GTSNPN and CDR2 SVGIG (reference sequence). Trimming stripped 4 bases from V and 1 base from J, with 10 bases between. Using immunoSEQ multiplex PCR, the repertoire was profiled, and TCRdb retains in-frame clones only, with some absent. The table lists around 450,000 clones, roughly nine tenths of them singletons. All recovered Cohort 3 donors got two negative PCRs, got clearance, or saw symptom resolution. This TCR was sampled from a woman aged 18-29 years who had recovered from COVID-19. Sequenced: PBMCs or T cells enriched from blood (not recorded which). The J gene is TRBJ2-2, the V gene TRBV30; D may be TRBD1 (5 bases). The CDR3 loop is CAWIGQGNTGELFF. The DNA of the CDR3 is TGTGCCTGGATAGGCCAGGGGAACACCGGGGAGCTGTTTTTT.